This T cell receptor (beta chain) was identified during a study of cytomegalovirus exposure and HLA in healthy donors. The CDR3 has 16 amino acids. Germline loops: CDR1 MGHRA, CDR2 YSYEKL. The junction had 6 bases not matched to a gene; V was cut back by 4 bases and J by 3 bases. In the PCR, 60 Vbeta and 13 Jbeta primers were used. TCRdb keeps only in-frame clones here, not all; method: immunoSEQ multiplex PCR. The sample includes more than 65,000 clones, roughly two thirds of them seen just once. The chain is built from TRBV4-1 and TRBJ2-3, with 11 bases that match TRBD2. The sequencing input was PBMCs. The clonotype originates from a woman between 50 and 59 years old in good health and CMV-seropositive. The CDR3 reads CASSPARLAGTDTQYF. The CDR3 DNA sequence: TGCGCCAGCAGCCCCGCCCGACTAGCGGGGACAGATACGCAGTATTTT.